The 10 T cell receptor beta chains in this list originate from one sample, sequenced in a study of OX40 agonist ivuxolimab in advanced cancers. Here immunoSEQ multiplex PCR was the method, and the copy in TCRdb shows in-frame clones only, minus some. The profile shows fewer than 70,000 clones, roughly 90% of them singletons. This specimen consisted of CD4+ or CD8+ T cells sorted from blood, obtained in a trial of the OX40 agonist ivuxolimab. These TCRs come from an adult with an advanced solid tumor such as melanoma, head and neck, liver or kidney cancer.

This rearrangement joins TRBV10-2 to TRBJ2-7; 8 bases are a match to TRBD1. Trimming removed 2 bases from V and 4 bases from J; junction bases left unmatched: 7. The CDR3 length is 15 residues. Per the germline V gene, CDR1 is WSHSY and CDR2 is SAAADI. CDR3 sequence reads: CASSEPGTGDYEQYF. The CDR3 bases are TGCGCCAGCAGTGAGCCCGGGACAGGAGATTACGAGCAGTACTTC.

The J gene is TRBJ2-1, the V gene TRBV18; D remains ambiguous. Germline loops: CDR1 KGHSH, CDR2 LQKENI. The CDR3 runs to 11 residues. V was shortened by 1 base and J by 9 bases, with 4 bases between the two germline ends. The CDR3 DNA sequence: TGTGCCAGCTCACCACTAGGTGAGCAGTTCTTC. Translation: CASSPLGEQFF.

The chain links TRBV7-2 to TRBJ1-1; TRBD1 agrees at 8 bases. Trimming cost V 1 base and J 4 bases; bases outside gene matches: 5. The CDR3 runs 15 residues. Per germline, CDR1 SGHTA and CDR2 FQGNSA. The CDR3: CASSLGTGLATEAFF. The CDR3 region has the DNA TGTGCCAGCAGCTTAGGGACAGGGTTGGCCACTGAAGCTTTCTTT.

CDR3 nucleotide sequence: TGTGCCAGCAGCTTAGCCGGGAGGGCGGTTGTTGAGCAGTTCTTC. Protein product: CASSLAGRAVVEQFF. The chain has TRBV7-2 and TRBJ2-1, with 8 bases fitting TRBD2. V lost 0 bases and J lost 9; bases outside the gene matches: 7. This CDR3 comprises 15 residues. The germline gives CDR1 SGHTA, CDR2 FQGNSA.

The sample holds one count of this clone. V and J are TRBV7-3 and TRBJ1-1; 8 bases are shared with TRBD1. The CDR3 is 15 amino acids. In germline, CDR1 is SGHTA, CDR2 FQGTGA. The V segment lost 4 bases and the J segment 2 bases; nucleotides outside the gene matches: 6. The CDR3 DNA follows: TGTGCCAGCAGCTCCGGACAGGGAAGTAACACTGAAGCTTTCTTT. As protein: CASSSGQGSNTEAFF.

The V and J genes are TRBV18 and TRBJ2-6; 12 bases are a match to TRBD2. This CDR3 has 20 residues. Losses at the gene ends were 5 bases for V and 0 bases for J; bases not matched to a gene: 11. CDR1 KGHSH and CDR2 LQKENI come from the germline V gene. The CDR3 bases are TGTGCCAGCTCATCCGGACTAGCGGGGAACATCCCCTCTGGGGCCAACGTCCTGACTTTC. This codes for CASSSGLAGNIPSGANVLTF.

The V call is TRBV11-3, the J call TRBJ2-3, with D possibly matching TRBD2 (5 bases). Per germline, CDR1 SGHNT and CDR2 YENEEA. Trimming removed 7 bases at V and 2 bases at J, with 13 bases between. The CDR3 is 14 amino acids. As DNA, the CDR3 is TGTGCCAGCACGCGAGGGATGTTCACAGATACGCAGTATTTT. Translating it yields CASTRGMFTDTQYF.

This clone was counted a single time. CDR3 sequence: CASSRQVHQPQHF. The CDR3 DNA reads TGTGCCAGCAGTCGACAGGTCCATCAGCCCCAGCATTTT. The chain has TRBV2 and TRBJ1-5, with D possibly TRBD1 on 6 matching bases. The germline V gene encodes CDR1 SNHLY and CDR2 FYNNEI. Trimming took off 5 bases at V and 5 bases at J, with 10 bases between the two ends. The CDR3 extends over 13 amino acids.

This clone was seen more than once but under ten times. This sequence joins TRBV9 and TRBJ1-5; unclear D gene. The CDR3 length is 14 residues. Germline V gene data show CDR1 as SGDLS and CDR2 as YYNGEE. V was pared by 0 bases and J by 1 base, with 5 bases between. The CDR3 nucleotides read TGTGCCAGCAGCGTAGGGGTGAGCAATCAGCCCCAGCATTTT. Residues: CASSVGVSNQPQHF.

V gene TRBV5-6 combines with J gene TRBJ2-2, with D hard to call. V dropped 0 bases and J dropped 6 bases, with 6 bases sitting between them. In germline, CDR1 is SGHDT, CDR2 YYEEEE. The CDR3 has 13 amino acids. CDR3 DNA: TGTGCCAGCAGCTTGGGTCGCGCCGGGGAGCTGTTTTTT. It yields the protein CASSLGRAGELFF.